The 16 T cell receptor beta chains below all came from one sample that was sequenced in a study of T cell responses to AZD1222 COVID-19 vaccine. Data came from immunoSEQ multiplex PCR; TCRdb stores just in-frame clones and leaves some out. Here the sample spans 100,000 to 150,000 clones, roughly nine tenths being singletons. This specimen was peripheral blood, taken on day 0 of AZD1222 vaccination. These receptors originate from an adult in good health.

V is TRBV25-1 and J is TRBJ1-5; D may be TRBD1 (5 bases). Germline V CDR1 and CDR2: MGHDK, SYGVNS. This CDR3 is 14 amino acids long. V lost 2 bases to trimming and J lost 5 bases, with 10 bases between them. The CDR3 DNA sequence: TGTGCCAGCAGTGAAGACAGACCGGATCAGCCCCAGCATTTT. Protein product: CASSEDRPDQPQHF.

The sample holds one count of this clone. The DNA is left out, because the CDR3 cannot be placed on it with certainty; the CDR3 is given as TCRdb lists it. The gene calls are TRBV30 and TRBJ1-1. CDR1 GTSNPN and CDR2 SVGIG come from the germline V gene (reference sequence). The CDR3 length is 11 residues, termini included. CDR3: CAWSVGAGTFF.

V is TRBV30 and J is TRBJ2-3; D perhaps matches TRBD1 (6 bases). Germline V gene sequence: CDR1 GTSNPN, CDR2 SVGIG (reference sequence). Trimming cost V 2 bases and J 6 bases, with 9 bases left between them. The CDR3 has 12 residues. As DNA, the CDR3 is TGTGCCTGGAGTCGAACAGGGGATACGCAGTATTTT. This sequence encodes CAWSRTGDTQYF.

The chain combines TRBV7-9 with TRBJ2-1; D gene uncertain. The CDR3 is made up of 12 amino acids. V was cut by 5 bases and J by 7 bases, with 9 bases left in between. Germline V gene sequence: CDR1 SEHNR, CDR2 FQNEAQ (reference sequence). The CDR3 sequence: CASSRARNEQFF. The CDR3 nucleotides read TGTGCCAGCAGCCGTGCTAGGAATGAGCAGTTCTTC.

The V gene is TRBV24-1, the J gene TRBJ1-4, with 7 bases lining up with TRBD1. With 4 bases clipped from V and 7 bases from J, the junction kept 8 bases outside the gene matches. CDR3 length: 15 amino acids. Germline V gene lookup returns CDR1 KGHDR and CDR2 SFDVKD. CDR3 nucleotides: TGTGCCACCAGTGACCCTCAGGGGGGGATTGAAAAACTGTTTTTT. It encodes CATSDPQGGIEKLFF.

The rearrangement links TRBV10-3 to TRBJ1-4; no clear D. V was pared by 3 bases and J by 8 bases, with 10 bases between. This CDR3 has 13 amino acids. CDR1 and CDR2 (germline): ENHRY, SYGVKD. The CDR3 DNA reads TGTGCCATCAGTGACATAGGTCTGGAAAAACTGTTTTTT. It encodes CAISDIGLEKLFF.

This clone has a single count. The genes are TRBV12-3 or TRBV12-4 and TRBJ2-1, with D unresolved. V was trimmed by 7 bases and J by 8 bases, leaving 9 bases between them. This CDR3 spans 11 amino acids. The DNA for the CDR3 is TGTGCCAGCAATAGTGCCGATGAGCAGTTCTTC. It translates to CASNSADEQFF.

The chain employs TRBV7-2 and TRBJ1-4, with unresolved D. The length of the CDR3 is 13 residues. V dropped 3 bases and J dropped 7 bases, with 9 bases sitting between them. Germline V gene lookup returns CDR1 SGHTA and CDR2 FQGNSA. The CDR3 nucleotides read TGTGCCAGCAGCTTTTGGGTGTCTGAAAAACTGTTTTTT. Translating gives CASSFWVSEKLFF.

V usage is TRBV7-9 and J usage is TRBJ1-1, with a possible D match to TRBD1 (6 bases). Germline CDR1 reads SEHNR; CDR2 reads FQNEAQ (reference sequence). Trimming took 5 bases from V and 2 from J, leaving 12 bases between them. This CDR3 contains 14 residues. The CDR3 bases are TGTGCCAGCAGCCTAGGACAGTTCAACACTGAAGCTTTCTTT. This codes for CASSLGQFNTEAFF.

CDR3 residues: CASSSGVGGIGFLQYF. CDR3 bases: TGTGCCAGCAGCTCCGGGGTCGGGGGTATCGGGTTTTTGCAGTACTTC. This chain links TRBV5-6 with TRBJ2-7; perhaps TRBD2 as D (6 bases). Trimming shortened V by 3 bases and J by 9 bases, and 25 bases separated the two germline ends. From germline, CDR1 is SGHDT and CDR2 YYEEEE. The CDR3 contains 16 residues.

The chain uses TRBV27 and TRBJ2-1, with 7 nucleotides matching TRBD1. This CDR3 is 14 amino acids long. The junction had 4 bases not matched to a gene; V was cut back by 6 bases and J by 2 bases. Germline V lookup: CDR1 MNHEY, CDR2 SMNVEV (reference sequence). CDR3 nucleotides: TGTGCCAGCAGCCTCGGGACAGCCTACAATGAGCAGTTCTTC. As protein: CASSLGTAYNEQFF.

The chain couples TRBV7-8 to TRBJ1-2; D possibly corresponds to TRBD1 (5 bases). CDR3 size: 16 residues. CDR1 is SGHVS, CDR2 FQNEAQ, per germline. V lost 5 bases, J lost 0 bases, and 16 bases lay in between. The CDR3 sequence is CASSQGPADPNYGYTF. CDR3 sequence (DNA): TGTGCCAGCAGCCAGGGCCCCGCTGACCCTAACTATGGCTACACCTTC.

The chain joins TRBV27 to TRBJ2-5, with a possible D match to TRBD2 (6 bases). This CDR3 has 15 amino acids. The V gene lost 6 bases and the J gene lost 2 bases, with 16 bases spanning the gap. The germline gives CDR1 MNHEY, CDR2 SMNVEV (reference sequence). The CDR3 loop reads CASRGSSGYQETQYF. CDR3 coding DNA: TGTGCCAGCAGGGGTAGCAGCGGGTATCAAGAGACCCAGTACTTC.

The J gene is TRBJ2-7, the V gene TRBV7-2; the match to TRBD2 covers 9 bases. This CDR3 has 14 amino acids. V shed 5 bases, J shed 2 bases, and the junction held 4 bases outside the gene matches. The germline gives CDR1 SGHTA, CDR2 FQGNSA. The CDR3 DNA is TGTGCCAGCAGCCTTAGCGGGAGTGCCTACGAGCAGTACTTC. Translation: CASSLSGSAYEQYF.

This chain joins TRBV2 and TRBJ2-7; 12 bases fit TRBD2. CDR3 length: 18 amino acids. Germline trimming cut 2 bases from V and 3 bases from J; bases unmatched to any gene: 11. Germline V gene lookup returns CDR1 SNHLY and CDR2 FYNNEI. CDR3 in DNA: TGTGCCAGCAGTGAAACTGGTCTAGCGGGAGGGCCTTTCTACGAGCAGTACTTC. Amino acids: CASSETGLAGGPFYEQYF.

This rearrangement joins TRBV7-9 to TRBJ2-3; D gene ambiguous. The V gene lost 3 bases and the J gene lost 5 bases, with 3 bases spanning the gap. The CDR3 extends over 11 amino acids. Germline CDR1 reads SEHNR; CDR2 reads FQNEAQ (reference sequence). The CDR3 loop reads CASSFGDTQYF. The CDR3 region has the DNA TGTGCCAGCAGCTTCGGAGATACGCAGTATTTT.